This T cell receptor beta chain comes out of a study of blood T cells in healthy people across ages. General study points: Unsorted PBMCs ruled out conclusive naive versus antigen-experienced comparison.

The V gene end was trimmed by 3 bases and the J gene end by 11 bases; junction bases not matched to a gene: 9. The CDR3 loop spans 14 amino acids. In regard to this clonotype: As yet, its antigen is unknown.

It was with a sample-barcoded 5' primer and a J-beta primer mix that a second PCR of roughly 7 to 11 cycles was run. Each CDR3 protein is one row after TCRdb ran MiXCR on the 5' RACE reads. The repertoire has some 850,000 distinct CDR3 sequences, more than 25% of them found once; the top ten carry about 3%. This sample also appeared in a second study, on T cells of mothers and their children. As that study records: It was found that thymic selection shapes TCR recombination output similarly in related and unrelated pairs.

The sequenced sample consisted of blood. The receptor was isolated from a boy aged 5-17 years in good health. The chain recombines TRBV12-3 or TRBV12-4 with TRBJ2-5; 10 positions match TRBD1. In nucleotides, the CDR3 is TGTGCCAGCAGTTTTTGGGGGACAGGGGAAGAGCAGTACTTC. Translating it yields CASSFWGTGEEQYF.